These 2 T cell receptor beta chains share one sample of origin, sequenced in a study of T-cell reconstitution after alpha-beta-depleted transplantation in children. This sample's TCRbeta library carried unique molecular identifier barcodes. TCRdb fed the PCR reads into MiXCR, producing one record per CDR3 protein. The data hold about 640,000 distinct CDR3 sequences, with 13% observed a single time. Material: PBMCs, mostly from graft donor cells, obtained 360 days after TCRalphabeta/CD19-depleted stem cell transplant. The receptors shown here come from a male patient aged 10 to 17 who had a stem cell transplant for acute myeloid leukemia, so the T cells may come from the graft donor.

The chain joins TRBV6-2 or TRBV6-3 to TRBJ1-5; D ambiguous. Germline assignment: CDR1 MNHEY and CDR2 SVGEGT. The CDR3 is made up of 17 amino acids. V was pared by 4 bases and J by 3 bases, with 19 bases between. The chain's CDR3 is CASSSNLRQVSNQPQHF. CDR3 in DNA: TGTGCCAGCAGTTCTAACCTTCGGCAGGTCTCCAATCAGCCCCAGCATTTT.

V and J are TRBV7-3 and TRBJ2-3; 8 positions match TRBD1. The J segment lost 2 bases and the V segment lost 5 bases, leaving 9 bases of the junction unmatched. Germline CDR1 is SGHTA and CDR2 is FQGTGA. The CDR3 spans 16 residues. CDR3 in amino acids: CASSQRTGPTTDTQYF. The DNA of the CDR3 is TGTGCCAGCAGCCAGCGGACAGGGCCGACCACAGATACGCAGTATTTT. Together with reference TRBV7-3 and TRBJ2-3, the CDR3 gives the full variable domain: GAGVSQTPSNKVTEKGKYVELRCDPISGHTALYWYRQSLGQGPEFLIYFQGTGAADDSGLPNDRFFAVRPEGSVSTLKIQRTERGDSAVYLCASSQRTGPTTDTQYFGPGTRLTVL.